This TCR beta chain was found in a study of shared clonotypes between healthy human individuals. Study-level findings and limits: Investigators expected sequencing depth to affect clonotype sharing among donors. Researchers sampled blood only, noting tissue repertoires likely differ.

Only in-frame clones appear in the TCRdb table, and some are missing; sequencing was by immunoSEQ multiplex PCR. This sample has fewer than 1.6 million clones; around 98.5% occur once, and the top ten carry about 0.4%. On this clone: Its antigen remains unidentified.

Naive CD4+ cells were CD45RA-selected; the remaining cells were memory. V lost 2 bases and J lost 3, with 4 bases in between. The CDR3 is 13 amino acids. Germline V CDR1 and CDR2: MDHEN, SYDVKM. Specimen: naive CD4+ T cells sorted from blood. Sample subset: CD45RA+ positively selected. The V and J genes are TRBV28 and TRBJ1-4; unclear D gene. The TCR sequence derives from a man younger than 40 in good health. The DNA of the CDR3 is TGTGCCAGCAGTTTAGTCGCTAATGAAAAACTGTTTTTT. Its protein is CASSLVANEKLFF.